This T cell receptor beta chain originates from a study of blood T cell repertoires in COVID-19. Whole-study context: T cells, B-cell-depleted T cells, or PBMCs provided the cDNA or gDNA that served as material.

The germline gives CDR1 MDHEN, CDR2 SYDVKM. This CDR3 region has 15 residues. With 6 bases clipped from V and 6 bases from J, the junction kept 11 bases outside the gene matches. Produced via immunoSEQ multiplex PCR; TCRdb's table is partial and in-frame only. This table holds around 340,000 clones, 88% found once. Donors were grouped by their self-reported clinical history. A PCR-confirmed or clinician-diagnosed COVID-19 case had contacted exposed participants within 2 weeks of entry. The rearrangement joins TRBV28 to TRBJ2-7; TRBD2 matches at 10 bases. This receptor was taken from a woman in her 30s who had been exposed to COVID-19. The sample comprised PBMCs or T cells enriched from blood (not recorded which). The CDR3 DNA follows: TGTGCCAGCAGACCAGGGACTAGCGATTCACGCGAGCAGTACTTC. It codes for CASRPGTSDSREQYF.